This T cell receptor (beta chain) was documented in a study of blood T cell repertoires in COVID-19. On the study more broadly: PBMCs, B-cell-depleted T cells, or T cells provided the cDNA or gDNA that made up the material.

The CDR3 is made up of 15 amino acids. From germline, CDR1 is SGHDT and CDR2 YYEEEE. V was pared by 2 bases and J by 2 bases, with 3 bases of the junction left unmatched. Assay: immunoSEQ multiplex PCR; the TCRdb copy retains only in-frame clones and omits some. The table lists about 200,000 clones, approximately 83% of them singletons, with 3.5% to 4% in the top ten. The specimen sequenced was PBMCs or T cells enriched from blood (not recorded which). This rearrangement joins TRBV5-6 to TRBJ2-1; 8 bases align to TRBD2. The sequence was collected from a woman aged 40 to 50 with acute COVID-19. The CDR3 DNA reads as TGTGCCAGCAGCTTTGGGCGGGGGGCCTACAATGAGCAGTTCTTC. Translated: CASSFGRGAYNEQFF.